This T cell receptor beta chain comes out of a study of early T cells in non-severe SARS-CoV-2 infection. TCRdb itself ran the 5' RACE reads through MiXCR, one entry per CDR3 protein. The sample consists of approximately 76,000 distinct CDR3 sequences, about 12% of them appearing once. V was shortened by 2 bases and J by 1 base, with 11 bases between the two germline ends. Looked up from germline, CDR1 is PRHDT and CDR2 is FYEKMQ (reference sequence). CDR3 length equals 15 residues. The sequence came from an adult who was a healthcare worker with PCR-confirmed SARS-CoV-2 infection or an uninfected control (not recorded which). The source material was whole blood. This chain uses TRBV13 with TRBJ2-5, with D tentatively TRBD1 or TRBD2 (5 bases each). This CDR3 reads CASSLRGVGQETQYF. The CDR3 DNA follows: TGTGCCAGCAGCTTAAGAGGGGTTGGCCAAGAGACCCAGTACTTC.